The clone carrying this T cell receptor (beta chain) has only a few counts. Peripheral blood genomic DNA, not sorted cells or RNA, was the template. The sample originates from a study of T cell repertoires in aging, cancer and after chemotherapy. Study-level information: Patients with glioblastoma brain tumors were sampled before and after temozolomide-based therapy.

Rearranged V-D-J TRB sequences were amplified with a mixed TRB-A/B primer pool. Each CDR3 protein is one row after TCRdb ran MiXCR on the multiplex PCR reads. The sample lists about 8,000 distinct CDR3 sequences, 50% to 55% occurring once. The receptor's source is a human donor with a solid tumor. The specimen sequenced was blood.

CDR3 amino acids: CAWRLAPLYEQYF. The CDR3 bases are TGTGCCTGGAGATTGGCCCCACTCTACGAGCAGTACTTC. V usage is TRBV30 and J usage is TRBJ2-7, with D unresolved. The V end lost 3 bases, the J end lost 3 bases, and 12 bases lay between the germline ends. Looked up from germline, CDR1 is GTSNPN and CDR2 is SVGIG (reference sequence). The CDR3 runs 13 residues.